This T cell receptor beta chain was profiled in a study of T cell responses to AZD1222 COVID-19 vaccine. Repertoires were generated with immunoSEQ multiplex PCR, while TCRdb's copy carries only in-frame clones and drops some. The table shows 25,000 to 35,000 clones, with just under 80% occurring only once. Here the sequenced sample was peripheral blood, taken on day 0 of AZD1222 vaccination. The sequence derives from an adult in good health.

The CDR3 nucleotides read TGTGCCAGCAGCTTAGAGGGGGGACGGACGAACACTGAAGCTTTCTTT. This gives the protein CASSLEGGRTNTEAFF. V usage is TRBV7-2 and J usage is TRBJ1-1, with TRBD1 as a possible D gene (6 bases). V was cut by 1 base and J by 1 base, with 13 bases left in between. This CDR3 contains 16 residues. Germline V CDR1 and CDR2: SGHTA, FQGNSA.